This T cell receptor beta chain emerged from a study of T-cell reconstitution after alpha-beta-depleted transplantation in children. Study-wide results and limits: Hyperexpanded clones declined; after one year, newly produced T cells mostly supplied diversity. Surviving recipient T cells and thymic progenitors produced the high day-60 TCRbeta diversity seen in some patients. Alpha-beta T cells present about two months after transplant were reported to originate from several hundred expanded graft clones.

CDR3 length: 14 residues. Trimming removed 8 bases from V and 4 bases from J, with 18 bases in between. Germline V gene sequence: CDR1 DFQATT, CDR2 SNEGSKA (reference sequence). Construction of the TCRbeta library involved unique molecular identifiers. TCRdb analysed the PCR reads with MiXCR anew, one entry per CDR3 protein. The table includes about 980,000 distinct CDR3 sequences, roughly 29% detected once. Concerning this clonotype itself: No antigen is known for it.

The chain joins TRBV20-1 to TRBJ2-4; TRBD2 is a possible D gene (5 bases). The origin of this receptor is a boy in the first two years of life who had a stem cell transplant for SCID, so the T cells may come from the graft donor. The input for sequencing was PBMCs, mostly from graft donor cells, taken 360 days after TCRalphabeta/CD19-depleted stem cell transplant. CDR3 in amino acids: CSSGVRAEKNIQYF. In nucleotides, the CDR3 is TGCAGTTCCGGGGTCCGGGCAGAAAAAAACATTCAGTACTTC.